The next 30 T cell receptor beta chains were all read from a single sample in a study of OX40 agonist ivuxolimab in advanced cancers. The protocol was immunoSEQ multiplex PCR, while the TCRdb copy is restricted to in-frame clones and leaves out a portion. This sample yields about 43,000 clones, of which around 86% are seen a single time; about 15% belongs to the top ten. The material sequenced was CD4+ or CD8+ T cells sorted from blood, taken in a trial of the OX40 agonist ivuxolimab. The receptors here all came from an adult with an advanced solid tumor such as melanoma, head and neck, liver or kidney cancer.

The J gene is TRBJ1-3, the V gene TRBV15; D gene uncertain. The CDR3 has 15 amino acids. Trimming stripped 1 base from V and 0 bases from J, with 7 bases between. CDR1 LNHNV and CDR2 YYDKDF come from the germline V gene (reference sequence). The CDR3 nucleotides read TGTGCCACCAGCAGAGGCAGGATCTCTGGAAACACCATATATTTT. Translated: CATSRGRISGNTIYF.

The gene calls are TRBV5-6 and TRBJ1-2; 9 nucleotides agree with TRBD1. Trimming removed 5 bases from V and 8 bases from J; junction bases left unmatched: 10. Germline CDR1 reads SGHDT; CDR2 reads YYEEEE. The CDR3 extends over 14 amino acids. The CDR3 region has the DNA TGTGCCAGCAGATTACAGGGGGCTATGAGCGGCTACACCTTC. Amino acid sequence: CASRLQGAMSGYTF.

In this sample, this clone turned up once. The chain uses TRBV28 and TRBJ2-1, with TRBD2 matching 9 bases. CDR1 MDHEN and CDR2 SYDVKM come from the germline V gene. V trimming: 3 bases; J trimming: 4 bases; junction bases outside the gene matches: 7. The CDR3 sequence is 16 residues long. CDR3 nucleotides: TGTGCCAGCAGTTTTGGCGGGAGGGATCTATACAATGAGCAGTTCTTC. Its protein is CASSFGGRDLYNEQFF.

This clone was found once. This chain links TRBV7-9 with TRBJ2-3; 8 nucleotides line up with TRBD1. Germline values: CDR1 SEHNR, CDR2 FQNEAQ (reference sequence). V lost 5 bases, J lost 1 base, and 5 bases stayed unmatched. CDR3 length: 15 residues. This chain's CDR3 is CASSHSTGGTDTQYF. The CDR3 DNA reads as TGTGCCAGCAGCCACTCGACAGGGGGCACAGATACGCAGTATTTT.

V and J are TRBV4-1 and TRBJ1-6, with D possibly being TRBD1 (5 bases). V shed 0 bases and J shed 2 bases, with 8 bases lying between them. CDR3 length: 16 amino acids. Per germline, CDR1 MGHRA and CDR2 YSYEKL. As DNA, the CDR3 is TGCGCCAGCAGCCAAGAAGGAGGGGCCTATAATTCACCCCTCCACTTT. This sequence encodes CASSQEGGAYNSPLHF.

The chain is built from TRBV6-5 and TRBJ2-7; D unclear. The CDR3 totals 11 residues. Per the germline V gene, CDR1 is MNHEY and CDR2 is SVGAGI. With 7 bases removed from V and 3 bases from J, the gap between germline ends came to 7 bases. CDR3 residues: CASTDGYEQYF. In nucleotides, the CDR3 is TGTGCCAGCACCGACGGCTACGAGCAGTACTTC.

This sequence joins TRBV28 and TRBJ2-2, with 8 positions matching TRBD2. The CDR3 has 17 amino acids. V lost 4 bases to trimming and J lost 1 base; unmatched junction nucleotides: 8. Germline V CDR1 and CDR2: MDHEN, SYDVKM. The CDR3 loop is CASSSASGSLNTGELFF. CDR3 sequence (DNA): TGTGCCAGCAGTTCCGCTAGCGGGTCTTTGAACACCGGGGAGCTGTTTTTT.

The genes are TRBV7-9 and TRBJ2-5; D is possibly TRBD1 or TRBD2 (6 bases each). V lost 2 bases, J lost 4 bases, and 14 bases lay in between. CDR3 length: 15 residues. Germline-derived CDR1 and CDR2 are SEHNR and FQNEAQ (reference sequence). The CDR3 coding sequence is TGTGCCAGCAGCTTAATCCGAGGGGGAGGAGAGACCCAGTACTTC. This sequence encodes CASSLIRGGGETQYF.

The chain has TRBV11-2 and TRBJ2-7, with TRBD1 matching 10 bases. This CDR3 is built from 15 residues. Germline lookup yields CDR1 SGHAT and CDR2 FQNNGV. Trimming removed 5 bases from V and 5 bases from J; junction bases left unmatched: 9. The DNA for the CDR3 is TGTGCCAGCAGCCCAGGACAGGGGGTTTATCACGAGCAGTACGTC. Its translation is CASSPGQGVYHEQYV.

The table lists this clone with a few counts. The V and J genes are TRBV6-4 and TRBJ1-5; D may be TRBD1 (5 bases). Germline assignment: CDR1 MRHNA and CDR2 SNTAGT. Trimming cost V 4 bases and J 2 bases, with 9 bases left between them. This CDR3 region has 14 residues. CDR3 coding DNA: TGTGCCAGCAGTGTGGGGGAAGGCAATCAGCCCCAGCATTTT. Residues: CASSVGEGNQPQHF.

V and J are TRBV19 and TRBJ2-5; 8 bases are shared with TRBD1. J was trimmed by 5 bases and V by 3 bases; bases with no gene match: 8. CDR1 LNHDA and CDR2 SQIVND come from the germline V gene (reference sequence). This CDR3 contains 15 residues. CDR3 loop: CASSIETGQGETQYF. The DNA of the CDR3 is TGTGCCAGTAGTATCGAAACCGGACAGGGTGAGACCCAGTACTTC.

This clone was recorded only once. The V and J genes are TRBV19 and TRBJ2-7; maybe TRBD2 (6 bases). CDR1 LNHDA and CDR2 SQIVND come from the germline V gene (reference sequence). The germline V and J ends were trimmed by 5 bases and 2 bases, with 13 bases remaining between them. The CDR3 is 14 amino acids. CDR3 DNA sequence: TGTGCCAGTAGTTCCCGGGAGACGGCCTACGAGCAGTACTTC. This codes for CASSSRETAYEQYF.

The rearrangement uses TRBV10-2 and TRBJ1-1; D is ambiguous. The V gene lost 8 bases and the J gene lost 7 bases, with 14 bases spanning the gap. Germline CDR1 is WSHSY and CDR2 is SAAADI. This CDR3 region has 12 residues. As DNA, the CDR3 is TGCGCCAGCTTCTCCCGGGCAAATGAAGCTTTCTTT. Amino acid sequence: CASFSRANEAFF.

The chain is built from TRBV5-1 and TRBJ2-5; 10 positions match TRBD2. Germline CDR1 and CDR2: SGHRS and YFSETQ. This CDR3 comprises 15 residues. J lost 5 bases, V lost 3 bases, and 7 bases had no gene match. CDR3 DNA sequence: TGCGCCAGCAGCTGGGGAGCGGGAGGGCTGGAGACCCAGTACTTC. It translates to CASSWGAGGLETQYF.

On this clone: The sample carries other DNA sequences with the same CDR3. The chain recombines TRBV2 with TRBJ2-1; D is undetermined. The CDR3 is made up of 14 amino acids. The germline V gene has CDR1 SNHLY and CDR2 FYNNEI. Between the trimmed V and J ends, which lost 3 bases and 0 bases, there was a span of 6 bases. The DNA of the CDR3 is TGTGCCAGCAGTGAGTTGAGCTCCTACAATGAGCAGTTCTTC. Translating gives CASSELSSYNEQFF.

The rearrangement links TRBV7-9 to TRBJ2-1; D is unresolved. V was cut by 3 bases and J by 3 bases, with 9 bases left in between. There are 14 residues in the CDR3. CDR1 is SEHNR and CDR2 is FQNEAQ in the germline V gene (reference sequence). DNA for the CDR3: TGTGCCAGCAGCTTTAGTCGGAACTACAATGAGCAGTTCTTC. This translates into CASSFSRNYNEQFF.

The DNA for the CDR3 is TGCAGCCCCTTGCGATGTTTTGGGGAGCTGTTTTTT. It is translated as CSPLRCFGELFF. V gene TRBV29-1 combines with J gene TRBJ2-2; D gene unclear. Looked up from germline, CDR1 is SQVTM and CDR2 is ANQGSEA. Trimming took 8 bases from V and 8 from J, leaving 15 bases between them. This CDR3 spans 12 amino acids.

This clone came up once. The chain recombines TRBV28 with TRBJ2-5, with TRBD1 matching over 7 bases. V shed 6 bases and J 5 bases; nucleotides not matched to a gene: 12. The CDR3 contains 15 residues. Germline CDR1 MDHEN, CDR2 SYDVKM. CDR3: CASSFSEGAWETQYF. The DNA of the CDR3 is TGTGCCAGCAGCTTTTCAGAGGGGGCTTGGGAGACCCAGTACTTC.

The V call is TRBV5-1, the J call TRBJ1-1; the match to TRBD1 covers 8 bases. Germline loops: CDR1 SGHRS, CDR2 YFSETQ. V gave up 7 bases and J gave up 1 base; unmatched junction bases: 0. The CDR3 is 12 amino acids. DNA of the CDR3: TGCGCCAGCGGACAGGGGAACACTGAAGCTTTCTTT. Its protein product is CASGQGNTEAFF.

By share, this clone ranks as medium-sized. The chain employs TRBV11-3 and TRBJ2-7; 10 nucleotides line up with TRBD2. The germline V gene has CDR1 SGHNT and CDR2 YENEEA. V shed 1 base and J 3 bases; nucleotides not matched to a gene: 0. The CDR3 contains 14 residues. CDR3 nucleotide sequence: TGTGCCAGCAGCTTAGGGACTAGCGGCTACGAGCAGTACTTC. The encoded protein is CASSLGTSGYEQYF.

V and J are TRBV7-9 and TRBJ1-1; 9 bases agree with TRBD1. V dropped 5 bases and J dropped 10; count of bases not matched to a gene: 8. Germline V gene sequence: CDR1 SEHNR, CDR2 FQNEAQ (reference sequence). CDR3 size: 13 residues. The CDR3: CASSPGQGIGAFF. The CDR3 DNA is TGTGCCAGCAGCCCGGGACAGGGCATTGGAGCTTTCTTT.

V gene TRBV12-5 combines with J gene TRBJ2-7; 7 positions match TRBD1. Germline trimming cut 1 base from V and 2 bases from J; bases unmatched to any gene: 2. CDR3 length equals 14 residues. From germline, CDR1 is LGHNT and CDR2 FRNRAP. CDR3 coding DNA: TGTGCTAGTGGTTTGGGGACAGGAACCTACGAGCAGTACTTC. Its protein product is CASGLGTGTYEQYF.

The chain is built from TRBV28 and TRBJ1-4; maybe TRBD1 (5 bases). From germline, CDR1 is MDHEN and CDR2 SYDVKM. The ends were cut back, 1 base at V and 3 bases at J, with 9 bases in the middle. This CDR3 has 15 residues. Here the CDR3 reads CASSLFRAPNEKLFF. In DNA, the CDR3 is TGTGCCAGCAGTTTATTCAGGGCCCCTAATGAAAAACTGTTTTTT.

V and J are TRBV2 and TRBJ1-1; 7 nucleotides agree with TRBD1. The CDR3 contains 15 residues. V was clipped by 3 bases and J by 4 bases; unmatched bases: 8. The germline V gene has CDR1 SNHLY and CDR2 FYNNEI. CDR3: CASSEGDNRGTEAFF. In nucleotides, the CDR3 is TGTGCCAGCAGTGAGGGGGACAACAGGGGCACTGAAGCTTTCTTT.

The V and J genes are TRBV7-8 and TRBJ2-2; a weak D match, TRBD2 (6 bases). The CDR3 extends over 17 amino acids. Trimming left V 2 bases short and J 7 bases short, with 20 bases between. Germline values: CDR1 SGHVS, CDR2 FQNEAQ. The CDR3 DNA reads TGTGCCAGCAGCTTATCCTTAGCTCGGGCGGGGATCGGGGAGCTGTTTTTT. Translation: CASSLSLARAGIGELFF.

DNA of the CDR3: TGTGCCAGCAGTTTGGGCGGGACTATGTCCGAGCAGTACTTC. It translates to CASSLGGTMSEQYF. The rearrangement links TRBV28 to TRBJ2-7; 7 bases match TRBD2. The CDR3 covers 14 residues. Germline V gene sequence: CDR1 MDHEN, CDR2 SYDVKM. The junction had 8 bases not matched to a gene; V was cut back by 3 bases and J by 6 bases.

This chain joins TRBV5-1 and TRBJ2-5; TRBD2 matches 11 bases. Unmatched junction bases numbered 14, after V lost 2 bases and J lost 5 bases. Germline CDR1 and CDR2: SGHRS and YFSETQ. The CDR3 runs to 18 residues. The CDR3, as DNA: TGCGCCAGCAGCTTAGAATATACTAGCGGGGGCTCCTGGGAGACCCAGTACTTC. Translation gives CASSLEYTSGGSWETQYF.

V and J are TRBV7-8 and TRBJ2-1; D might be TRBD1 or TRBD2, each matching 5 bases. The CDR3 extends over 13 amino acids. Trimming removed 4 bases from V and 8 bases from J, with 12 bases in between. Germline CDR1 and CDR2: SGHVS and FQNEAQ. CDR3 DNA sequence: TGTGCCAGCAGCTGGGGACCCTGGGATGAGCAGTTCTTC. Translation gives CASSWGPWDEQFF.

The chain carries TRBV2 and TRBJ1-2; TRBD1 is a possible D gene (5 bases). The germline CDR1 and CDR2 sequences are SNHLY and FYNNEI. The CDR3 sequence is 14 residues long. Deletions cut 7 bases from V and 0 bases from J, with 12 bases between. The CDR3 sequence is CASKLGGSNYGYTF. In nucleotides, the CDR3 is TGTGCCAGCAAATTGGGGGGGTCTAACTATGGCTACACCTTC.

The V and J genes are TRBV9 and TRBJ1-5; D possibly corresponds to TRBD1 (6 bases). Deletions cut 3 bases from V and 0 bases from J, with 10 bases between. The CDR3 has 15 amino acids. Looked up from germline, CDR1 is SGDLS and CDR2 is YYNGEE. CDR3 in DNA: TGTGCCAGCAGCGAGGACAGTTATAGCAATCAGCCCCAGCATTTT. It encodes CASSEDSYSNQPQHF.